This T cell receptor (beta chain) was sequenced during a study of Ad26.COV2.S vaccination and SARS-CoV-2 variants. Profiled with immunoSEQ multiplex PCR; TCRdb holds only in-frame clones, not every one. The profile shows 350,000 to 400,000 clones, about 89% of them singletons. Germline CDR1 and CDR2: MNHNY and SVGAGI (reference sequence). Trimming pared 9 bases from V and 6 bases from J, leaving 12 bases between. The CDR3 has 11 amino acids. Stated treatment: 19 received Ad26.COV2.S at low or high dose, single or two shots; roughly five received placebo; per-sample allocation not given. Following the first vaccine or placebo injection, samples were taken on day 63. Whoever gave the sample was an adult aged 18-55 years in Boston. This clone appeared a few times.

The receptor was derived from a person aged 18-60 years who received the Ad26.COV2.S COVID-19 vaccine or a placebo. J is TRBJ2-7 and V is TRBV6-6; possibly TRBD1 or TRBD2 for D (6 bases each). This sample comprised peripheral blood, obtained in a trial of Ad26.COV2.S vaccine versus placebo. CDR3 coding DNA: TGTGCCAGTAGGGGGGAGGTCGAGCAGTACTTC. Its protein is CASRGEVEQYF.